Sequencing of this TCR beta chain was carried out in a study of CD8 T cells in ankylosing spondylitis. Study-level results: Clones linked to disease were reported to show significant enrichment in matched ankylosing spondylitis synovial fluid. Disease-linked clones bore a CD8+ phenotype and were relatively rare in peripheral blood. A number of the motif variants had already been described in reactive arthritis synovial fluid and blood.

The TCR beta libraries were generated through quantitative 5'-RACE incorporating molecular barcodes. Each CDR3 protein gets one entry after TCRdb re-called the 5' RACE reads with MiXCR. The sample contains more than 150,000 distinct CDR3 sequences, approximately 18% of which appear only once. CDR1 is SGHNT, CDR2 YYREEE, per germline (reference sequence). CDR3 length: 15 residues. Trimming pared 0 bases from V and 1 base from J, leaving 11 bases between. Worth noting for this clonotype: What it binds is not known.

Sequencing used blood, either unsorted or a sorted T cell fraction (not recorded which). V usage is TRBV5-4 and J usage is TRBJ2-7; tentatively, D is TRBD1 (6 bases). This sequence originates from a male donor aged 5 to 30 with ankylosing spondylitis or in good health (not recorded which). The DNA of the CDR3 is TGTGCCAGCAGCTTGGCCGGAGGACAGTCCTACGAGCAGTACTTC. It codes for CASSLAGGQSYEQYF.